This T cell receptor beta chain is drawn from a study of regulatory T cells in long-lasting Graves disease. The time point here: persistent/refractory GD, antithyroid drugs over 5 years with positive TRAb. The TCR library was prepared using RNA isolated from PBMCs. Arm-PCR of CDR3 regions and iRepertoire HTBI primers were the basis on which TCR beta libraries were built. TCRdb passed the multiplex PCR reads through MiXCR, listing each CDR3 protein once. Of approximately 470,000 distinct CDR3 sequences listed, about 20% are singletons. Whole-study results and caveats: Since the sample size was small, accuracy may have been reduced. Persistent Graves' patients showed a TCR diversity that was lower than that of newly diagnosed ones. TRBV28, TRBJ1-2 and TRBJ2-5 were favored in persistent disease.

V lost 3 bases, J lost 7 bases, and 13 bases lay in between. The length of the CDR3 is 13 residues. The germline CDR1 and CDR2 sequences are SGHRS and YFSETQ. This clonotype was counted only a few times. Its target is unknown. The sequenced sample was peripheral blood mononuclear cells (PBMCs), obtained when the disease was refractory, from a patient treated with antithyroid drugs. This rearrangement joins TRBV5-1 to TRBJ1-1; D is ambiguous. The receptor was derived from a female donor with Graves disease. The CDR3: CASSSSSGDEAFF. The DNA for the CDR3 is TGCGCCAGCAGCTCGTCTAGCGGGGATGAAGCTTTCTTT.